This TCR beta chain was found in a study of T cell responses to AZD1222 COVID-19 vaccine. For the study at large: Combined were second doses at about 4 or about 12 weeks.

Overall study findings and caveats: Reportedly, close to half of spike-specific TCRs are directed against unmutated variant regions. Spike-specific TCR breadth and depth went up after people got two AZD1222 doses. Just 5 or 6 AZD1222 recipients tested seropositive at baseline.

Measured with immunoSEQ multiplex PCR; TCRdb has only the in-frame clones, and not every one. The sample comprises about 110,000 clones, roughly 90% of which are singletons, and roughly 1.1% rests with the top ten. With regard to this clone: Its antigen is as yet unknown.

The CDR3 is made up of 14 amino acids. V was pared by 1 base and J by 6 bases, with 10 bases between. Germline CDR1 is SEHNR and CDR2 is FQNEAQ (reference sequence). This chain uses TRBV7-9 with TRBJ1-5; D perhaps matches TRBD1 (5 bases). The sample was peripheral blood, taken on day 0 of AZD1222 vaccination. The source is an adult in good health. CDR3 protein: CASSLGRGGQPQHF. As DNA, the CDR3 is TGTGCCAGCAGCTTAGGCCGGGGGGGTCAGCCCCAGCATTTT.